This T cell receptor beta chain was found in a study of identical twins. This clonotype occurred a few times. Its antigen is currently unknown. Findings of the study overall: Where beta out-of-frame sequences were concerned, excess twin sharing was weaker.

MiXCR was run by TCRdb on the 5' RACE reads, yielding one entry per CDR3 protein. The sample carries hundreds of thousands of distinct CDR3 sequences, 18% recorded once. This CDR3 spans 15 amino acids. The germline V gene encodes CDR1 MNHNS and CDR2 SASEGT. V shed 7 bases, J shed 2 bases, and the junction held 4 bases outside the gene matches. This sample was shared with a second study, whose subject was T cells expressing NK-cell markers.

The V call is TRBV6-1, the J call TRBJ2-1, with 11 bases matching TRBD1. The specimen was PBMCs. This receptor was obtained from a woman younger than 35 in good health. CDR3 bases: TGTGCCAGCACCAAGGGACAGGGGGCCTACAATGAGCAGTTCTTC. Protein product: CASTKGQGAYNEQFF.